Sequencing of this TCR beta chain was carried out in a study of PD-L1 blockade in urothelial cancer. Study-wide background: Atezolizumab at 1,200 mg intravenously every 3 weeks was started by patients in 2014.

Produced via immunoSEQ multiplex PCR; TCRdb's table is partial and in-frame only. The table lists about 74,000 clones, 85% to 90% of them singletons, with 4.5% to 5% in the top ten. Sample time point: pretreatment peripheral blood. Pretreatment sampling and on-treatment sampling together yielded between 1 and 8 samples for each patient. The clonotype comes from a man between 65 and 79 years old with urothelial cancer. The specimen comprised PBMCs, sampled around atezolizumab (anti-PD-L1) treatment.

The DNA for the CDR3 is TGTGCCAGCAGCTTATATCCCGGACTAGCGGGAGCCTACGAGCAGTACTTC. This sequence encodes CASSLYPGLAGAYEQYF. This chain links TRBV7-2 with TRBJ2-7; TRBD2 agrees at 13 bases. V was pared by 2 bases and J by 2 bases, with 6 bases of the junction left unmatched. The CDR3 spans 17 residues. Looked up from germline, CDR1 is SGHTA and CDR2 is FQGNSA.